The next 23 T cell receptor beta chains were all read from a single sample in a study of vaccination and CD4 T cells after COVID-19 (dated by TCRdb to the early 2020s). The treatment or condition label on this specimen signifies: roughly 11-day PBMC culture with coronavirus spike peptide pools or control peptides (ViraFEST assay). Library method: PCR. For sequencing, an Illumina iSeq 100 was employed. At the Johns Hopkins FTIC core, DNA from the cultured CD4+ T cells underwent TCR sequencing with the Oncomine TCR Beta short-read assay. Starting from the raw public reads, TCRdb applied fastp trimming at Q25, assembled clones with MiXCR and retained in-frame beta chains. Identical CDR3 protein sequences are pooled into one entry, listed with their most common genes and DNA. In this sample the table shows under 25,000 distinct CDR3 sequences, 45% to 60% of which occur a single time. The ten largest clones represent 6% of the sample.

These receptors lack a known antigen. Input material: CD4+ T cells from blood, cultured in vitro. The receptors stem from a human donor who had recovered from COVID-19.

The chain has TRBV3-1 and TRBJ1-1; no clear D gene. The CDR3 is made up of 15 amino acids. Germline CDR1 reads LGHDT; CDR2 reads YNNKEL (reference sequence). V was cut by 4 bases and J by 1 base, with 13 bases left in between. In nucleotides, the CDR3 is TGTGCCAGCAGCCTCAGTCATACAGAGAACACTGAAGCTTTCTTT. It yields the protein CASSLSHTENTEAFF.

The chain recombines TRBV27 with TRBJ1-2, with 7 bases aligning to TRBD1. The trim removed 5 bases at V and 11 bases at J, leaving 11 bases unmatched. The CDR3 runs to 13 residues. Looked up from germline, CDR1 is MNHEY and CDR2 is SMNVEV (reference sequence). CDR3 DNA sequence: TGTGCCAGCAGTACTCAGGGGGGGGTTATTTACACCTTC. Amino acid sequence: CASSTQGGVIYTF.

The chain has TRBV10-1 and TRBJ2-2; 10 bases are shared with TRBD2. V was pared by 6 bases and J by 5 bases, with 3 bases of the junction left unmatched. Germline CDR1 reads WNHNN; CDR2 reads SYGVQD (reference sequence). The CDR3 extends over 14 amino acids. The CDR3 bases are TGCGCCAGCAGGCTACTAGCGGGAACCGGGGAGCTGTTTTTT. Its translation is CASRLLAGTGELFF.

This clonotype was recorded a few times. The chain combines TRBV20-1 with TRBJ1-2; 9 positions agree with TRBD1. Losses at the gene ends were 0 bases for V and 8 bases for J; bases not matched to a gene: 4. Germline CDR1 DFQATT, CDR2 SNEGSKA (reference sequence). This CDR3 region has 13 residues. CDR3 DNA: TGCAGTGCTAGAGATGGGGACAGGGACGGCTACACCTTC. It is translated as CSARDGDRDGYTF.

This clonotype has only a few counts. This chain uses TRBV6-1 with TRBJ1-2; weak D call: TRBD1 (5 bases). Trimming shortened V by 9 bases and J by 2 bases, and 7 bases separated the two germline ends. This CDR3 has 11 residues. Per the germline V gene, CDR1 is MNHNS and CDR2 is SASEGT. The CDR3 here is CASRQNYGYTF. The CDR3 bases are TGTGCCAGTCGACAGAACTATGGCTACACCTTC.

This chain uses TRBV4-3 with TRBJ2-2, with D perhaps matching TRBD1 (6 bases). V was pared by 1 base and J by 10 bases, with 10 bases between. This CDR3 is built from 13 residues. The germline V gene encodes CDR1 LGHNA and CDR2 YSLEER. CDR3 sequence: CASSQVTGSELFF. CDR3 sequence (DNA): TGCGCCAGCAGCCAAGTAACAGGGTCGGAGCTGTTTTTT.

The CDR3 region has the DNA TGTGCCAGCTCATCCGGGGCTCGGGATGAGCAGTTCTTC. Its protein is CASSSGARDEQFF. This chain links TRBV18 with TRBJ2-1; D possibly uses TRBD1 or TRBD2 (5 bases each). Germline V gives CDR1 KGHSH, CDR2 LQKENI. This CDR3 comprises 13 residues. Trimming removed 5 bases at V and 8 bases at J, with 13 bases between.

V and J are TRBV19 and TRBJ1-2; TRBD1 agrees at 7 bases. The J segment lost 6 bases and the V segment lost 7 bases, leaving 14 bases of the junction unmatched. CDR1 is LNHDA and CDR2 is SQIVND in the germline V gene (reference sequence). This CDR3 is 15 amino acids long. The CDR3 is CASIPYAGTVNGYTF. The CDR3 nucleotides are TGTGCCAGTATTCCATATGCTGGGACAGTGAATGGCTACACCTTC.

This clonotype appeared a few times. The chain combines TRBV6-2 or TRBV6-3 with TRBJ2-5; no firm D call. V lost 2 bases, J lost 2 bases, and 12 bases lay in between. In germline, CDR1 is MNHEY, CDR2 SVGEGT. CDR3 length equals 15 residues. Written as DNA, the CDR3 is TGTGCCAGCAGTTACCAGGCCTCGAATCAAGAGACCCAGTACTTC. Translation gives CASSYQASNQETQYF.

The J gene is TRBJ1-5, the V gene TRBV19; unclear D gene. From germline, CDR1 is LNHDA and CDR2 SQIVND (reference sequence). V shed 1 base and J shed 8 bases, with 9 bases lying between them. This CDR3 comprises 13 residues. This CDR3 reads CASSIGRPEPQHF. Written as DNA, the CDR3 is TGTGCCAGTAGTATAGGGCGTCCCGAGCCCCAGCATTTT.

The rearrangement links TRBV19 to TRBJ1-6; possible D gene TRBD1, 5 bases. This CDR3 is built from 12 residues. The germline V gene has CDR1 LNHDA and CDR2 SQIVND (reference sequence). V dropped 7 bases and J dropped 8 bases, with 9 bases sitting between them. The CDR3 is CASKTVYSPLHF. DNA of the CDR3: TGTGCCAGTAAGACAGTTTATTCACCCCTCCACTTT.

The V and J genes are TRBV28 and TRBJ2-5, with D unresolved. The CDR3 loop spans 12 amino acids. With 6 bases removed from V and 0 bases from J, the gap between germline ends came to 5 bases. Germline V gene sequence: CDR1 MDHEN, CDR2 SYDVKM. The CDR3 is CASRMYQETQYF. In nucleotides, the CDR3 is TGTGCCAGCAGAATGTACCAAGAGACCCAGTACTTC.

The DNA of the CDR3 is TGTGCCAGCAGCTTAAATAGTGGTCTTGGCACAGATACGCAGTATTTT. Its translation: CASSLNSGLGTDTQYF. This chain connects TRBV11-3 to TRBJ2-3; D is undetermined. The CDR3 consists of 16 residues. Trimming removed 2 bases at V and 1 base at J, with 13 bases between. From germline, CDR1 is SGHNT and CDR2 YENEEA. The full variable domain, in which reference TRBV11-3 and TRBJ2-3 provide the parts outside the CDR3, is EAGVVQSPRYKIIEKKQPVAFWCNPISGHNTLYWYLQNLGQGPELLIRYENEEAVDDSQLPKDRFSAERLKGVDSTLKIQPAELGDSAVYLCASSLNSGLGTDTQYFGPGTRLTVL.

This clonotype was found once. The chain uses TRBV20-1 and TRBJ2-1, with D uncertain. The germline V gene has CDR1 DFQATT and CDR2 SNEGSKA (reference sequence). CDR3 length: 11 amino acids. V lost 6 bases and J 5 bases, leaving 8 bases between the germline ends. The CDR3 nucleotides read TGCAGTGCCTCTGGGGACAATGAGCAGTTCTTC. It encodes CSASGDNEQFF.

The table lists this clonotype with a few counts. V gene TRBV20-1 combines with J gene TRBJ1-1; D is uncertain. Trimming stripped 2 bases from V and 7 bases from J, with 8 bases between. This CDR3 region has 11 residues. Looked up from germline, CDR1 is DFQATT and CDR2 is SNEGSKA (reference sequence). CDR3 sequence (DNA): TGCAGTGCTAGATACACGGATGAAGCTTTCTTT. It translates to CSARYTDEAFF.

V is TRBV20-1 and J is TRBJ2-2; D ambiguous. V was shortened by 6 bases and J by 3 bases, with 17 bases between the two germline ends. The germline CDR1 and CDR2 sequences are DFQATT and SNEGSKA (reference sequence). There are 15 residues in the CDR3. The CDR3 sequence: CSARKVEPYTGELFF. The CDR3 coding sequence is TGCAGTGCCCGCAAAGTGGAGCCCTACACCGGGGAGCTGTTTTTT.

V is TRBV19 and J is TRBJ1-1; TRBD1 aligns across 7 bases. From germline, CDR1 is LNHDA and CDR2 SQIVND (reference sequence). With V trimmed by 3 bases and J by 4 bases, 8 bases remained unmatched. The CDR3 runs to 15 residues. As DNA, the CDR3 is TGTGCCAGTAGTATCCCGGCAGGGGGGGTCACTGAAGCTTTCTTT. As protein: CASSIPAGGVTEAFF.

V gene TRBV20-1 combines with J gene TRBJ2-7; D may be TRBD1 or TRBD2 (5 bases each). Trimming stripped 3 bases from V and 0 bases from J, with 9 bases between. In germline, CDR1 is DFQATT, CDR2 SNEGSKA (reference sequence). This CDR3 has 13 amino acids. The CDR3 DNA reads as TGCAGTGCTAGTGGGGACGGCTCCTACGAGCAGTACTTC. Protein product: CSASGDGSYEQYF.

The rearrangement uses TRBV19 and TRBJ1-4; TRBD1 might be the D (6 bases). Germline CDR1 reads LNHDA; CDR2 reads SQIVND (reference sequence). Trimming cost V 5 bases and J 8 bases, with 18 bases left between them. The CDR3 is 15 amino acids. As DNA, the CDR3 is TGTGCCAGTAGTGTAACCGGGACAACAGTAGAAAAACTGTTTTTT. Translated, it gives CASSVTGTTVEKLFF.

The J gene is TRBJ2-5, the V gene TRBV20-1, with D maybe TRBD1 (5 bases). V was shortened by 0 bases and J by 4 bases, with 12 bases between the two germline ends. Germline V gene data show CDR1 as DFQATT and CDR2 as SNEGSKA (reference sequence). The CDR3 is 14 residues long. CDR3 bases: TGCAGTGCTAGAGATTGGCAGGGTGGAGAGACCCAGTACTTC. It translates to CSARDWQGGETQYF.

The genes are TRBV20-1 and TRBJ2-1; D may be TRBD2 (6 bases). CDR1 DFQATT and CDR2 SNEGSKA come from the germline V gene (reference sequence). This CDR3 is 17 amino acids long. V shed 3 bases and J shed 0 bases, with 18 bases lying between them. The CDR3 sequence: CSAREGKAPRSYNEQFF. In nucleotides, the CDR3 is TGCAGTGCTAGGGAGGGGAAAGCGCCACGCTCCTACAATGAGCAGTTCTTC.

The genes are TRBV6-2 or TRBV6-3 and TRBJ2-4; D gene unclear. This CDR3 spans 15 amino acids. V gave up 2 bases and J gave up 3 bases, with 11 bases separating them. CDR1 and CDR2 from the germline V gene are MNHEY and SVGEGT. The CDR3 DNA follows: TGTGCCAGCAGTTACATGCGAGTGGGCAAAAACATTCAGTACTTC. As protein: CASSYMRVGKNIQYF.

In this sample, this clonotype turned up a few times. The chain is built from TRBV20-1 and TRBJ2-1; the D gene is possibly TRBD2 (5 bases). V shed 5 bases and J shed 6 bases, with 20 bases lying between them. Germline CDR1 DFQATT, CDR2 SNEGSKA (reference sequence). CDR3 size: 15 residues. As DNA, the CDR3 is TGCAGTGCTCCCGACGCGATGTTCGGGGTCAATGAGCAGTTCTTC. Its translation is CSAPDAMFGVNEQFF.